The 20 T cell receptor beta chains below were found in one sample sequenced in a study of spatial heterogeneity in lung cancer (dated by TCRdb to between 2018 and 2021). The protocol used for the library was 5' RACE. Sequencing used a NextSeq 500. TCRdb reanalyzed the raw reads on its own, using fastp at Q25 for trimming and MiXCR for clone calling, and kept in-frame beta chains. When rows share a CDR3 protein, they turn into one entry using the most common DNA and genes. Within this sample are under 40,000 distinct CDR3 sequences, with around 5% of them counted one time only. The ten most abundant clones make up approximately 25% of the sample. Read against the paper, the sample's time point label means: sample taken at primary tumor resection. The specimen was PBMCs, collected at surgery. The receptors come from a female donor with early-stage non-small cell lung cancer.

This clonotype came up a few times. The rearrangement joins TRBV27 to TRBJ1-6; D gene unclear. The CDR3 extends over 15 amino acids. CDR1 is MNHEY and CDR2 is SMNVEV in the germline V gene (reference sequence). The V end lost 6 bases, the J end lost 0 bases, and 9 bases lay between the germline ends. The DNA for the CDR3 is TGTGCCAGCAGAGCAATGAGCTCCTATAATTCACCCCTCCACTTT. Its translation: CASRAMSSYNSPLHF.

V gene TRBV30 combines with J gene TRBJ2-1, with 13 nucleotides matching TRBD2. This CDR3 is 23 amino acids long. Germline values: CDR1 GTSNPN, CDR2 SVGIG (reference sequence). The J segment lost 5 bases and the V segment lost 1 base, leaving 26 bases of the junction unmatched. The CDR3 coding sequence is TGTGCCTGGAGTGGCGACCCTTACCAGACTAGCGGGGGGCATCTGGGGCGACACAATGAGCAGTTCTTC. It codes for CAWSGDPYQTSGGHLGRHNEQFF.

This clonotype occurred many times. The junction differs from germline at one of its ends, possibly a read error. The chain joins TRBV5-6 to TRBJ2-7; D ambiguous. Germline V gene lookup returns CDR1 SGHDT and CDR2 YYEEEE. The CDR3 runs to 11 residues. The CDR3 loop is CASSSSYEQYF. CDR3 DNA: TGCGCCAGCAGCTCCTCCTACGAGCAGTACTTC.

This clonotype was observed at least ten times. This chain uses TRBV10-3 with TRBJ1-2, with D maybe TRBD1 (6 bases). CDR1 ENHRY and CDR2 SYGVKD come from the germline V gene. The V end lost 0 bases, the J end lost 4 bases, and 12 bases lay between the germline ends. This CDR3 comprises 15 residues. DNA of the CDR3: TGTGCCATCAGTGAGTCGATAGCCAGGGGCTATGGCTACACCTTC. It yields the protein CAISESIARGYGYTF.

This clonotype was picked up many times. The rearrangement joins TRBV5-1 to TRBJ2-5; 13 nucleotides line up with TRBD2. Germline CDR1 SGHRS, CDR2 YFSETQ. V lost 4 bases to trimming and J lost 5 bases; unmatched junction nucleotides: 5. The length of the CDR3 is 15 residues. DNA for the CDR3: TGCGCCAGCAGCACGGGACTAGCGGGGCTGGAGACCCAGTACTTC. Translating it yields CASSTGLAGLETQYF.

There are many counts of this clonotype. The chain couples TRBV15 to TRBJ2-5; possible D gene TRBD1, 5 bases. V lost 5 bases and J lost 5, with 12 bases in between. Germline V gene data show CDR1 as LNHNV and CDR2 as YYDKDF (reference sequence). This CDR3 spans 13 amino acids. The CDR3 DNA is TGTGCCACCAGCGTCAGGGTATCTGAGACCCAGTACTTC. Translated: CATSVRVSETQYF.

The CDR3: CASSLANSRNEQYF. In DNA, the CDR3 is TGTGCCAGCAGCTTAGCGAACAGTCGGAACGAGCAGTACTTC. This chain connects TRBV7-8 to TRBJ2-7; D unresolved. CDR3 length: 14 amino acids. V lost 0 bases and J lost 5, with 11 bases in between. Germline V gene data show CDR1 as SGHVS and CDR2 as FQNEAQ.

This clonotype was recorded at least ten times. The rearrangement uses TRBV5-1 and TRBJ2-3, with D unresolved. Germline-derived CDR1 and CDR2 are SGHRS and YFSETQ. This CDR3 spans 15 amino acids. V gave up 0 bases and J gave up 4 bases, with 12 bases separating them. This chain's CDR3 is CASSLAKARSDTQYF. In DNA, the CDR3 is TGCGCCAGCAGCTTGGCCAAGGCCCGGTCAGATACGCAGTATTTT.

This clonotype was observed at least ten times. The chain couples TRBV29-1 to TRBJ1-1, with no clear D. Germline CDR1 reads SQVTM; CDR2 reads ANQGSEA. This CDR3 spans 11 amino acids. Between the trimmed V and J ends, which lost 6 bases and 8 bases, there was a span of 13 bases. This chain's CDR3 is CSVRLIREAFF. CDR3 in DNA: TGCAGCGTCCGCTTGATTAGGGAAGCTTTCTTT.

This clonotype is medium-sized in the sample. This sequence joins TRBV11-1 and TRBJ2-3; 7 bases line up with TRBD1. J was trimmed by 1 base and V by 3 bases; bases with no gene match: 1. Germline V gives CDR1 SGHAT, CDR2 FQDESV (reference sequence). CDR3 size: 14 residues. CDR3: CASSFDRGTDTQYF. CDR3 coding DNA: TGTGCCAGCAGCTTTGACAGGGGCACAGATACGCAGTATTTT.

CDR3 amino acids: CSATWAFSNEQFF. CDR3 bases: TGCAGTGCTACCTGGGCGTTTAGCAATGAGCAGTTCTTC. The rearrangement links TRBV20-1 to TRBJ2-1, with D uncertain. Per the germline V gene, CDR1 is DFQATT and CDR2 is SNEGSKA (reference sequence). The CDR3 has 13 amino acids. Trimming stripped 4 bases from V and 6 bases from J, with 13 bases between.

Many counts were recorded for this clonotype. V gene TRBV4-2 combines with J gene TRBJ1-1; D unclear. Trimming pared 0 bases from V and 1 base from J, leaving 9 bases between. CDR3 length equals 15 residues. Looked up from germline, CDR1 is LGHNA and CDR2 is YNFKEQ. CDR3 sequence (DNA): TGTGCCAGCAGCCAAGATCAGATGGGGAACACTGAAGCTTTCTTT. It encodes CASSQDQMGNTEAFF.

This clonotype occurred a few times. The chain links TRBV7-6 to TRBJ2-3; a possible D gene is TRBD1 (6 bases). Germline V lookup: CDR1 SGHVS, CDR2 FNYEAQ. The CDR3 consists of 16 residues. With 1 base removed from V and 1 base from J, the gap between germline ends came to 12 bases. CDR3 sequence reads: CASSLVVGARTDTQYF. CDR3 bases: TGTGCCAGCAGCTTAGTGGTGGGGGCTCGCACAGATACGCAGTATTTT.

The table lists this clonotype with many counts. The chain couples TRBV9 to TRBJ2-2; 7 positions agree with TRBD1. The CDR3 totals 14 residues. CDR1 and CDR2 (germline): SGDLS, YYNGEE. The V gene end was trimmed by 8 bases and the J gene end by 4 bases; junction bases not matched to a gene: 8. CDR3 nucleotides: TGTGCCAGTCAACAGGGGCCGGGCACCGGGGAGCTGTTTTTT. It yields the protein CASQQGPGTGELFF. The whole variable domain, remainder taken from reference TRBV9 and TRBJ2-2, is DSGVTQTPKHLITATGQRVTLRCSPRSGDLSVYWYQQSLDQGLQFLIQYYNGEERAKGNILERFSAQQFPDLHSELNLSSLELGDSALYFCASQQGPGTGELFFGEGSRLTVL.

The table lists this clonotype with many counts. V and J are TRBV24-1 and TRBJ2-5, with TRBD1 matching over 8 bases. Germline V gene sequence: CDR1 KGHDR, CDR2 SFDVKD. The junction had 8 bases not matched to a gene; V was cut back by 4 bases and J by 5 bases. The CDR3 is 15 residues long. The CDR3 bases are TGTGCCACCAGTGACGGGACAGGAGCGCAGGAGACCCAGTACTTC. This gives the protein CATSDGTGAQETQYF.

This chain uses TRBV12-3 or TRBV12-4 with TRBJ1-1; a weak D match, TRBD1 (5 bases). CDR3 length: 15 residues. V lost 4 bases, J lost 3 bases, and 15 bases lay in between. The chain's CDR3 is CASSSGRGLDTEAFF. The CDR3 DNA sequence: TGTGCCAGCAGTTCAGGGAGGGGTTTGGACACTGAAGCTTTCTTT.

At least ten counts were recorded for this clonotype. The chain links TRBV28 to TRBJ1-2, with a possible D match to TRBD1 (5 bases). The CDR3 runs to 12 residues. Germline CDR1 and CDR2: MDHEN and SYDVKM. Trimming removed 6 bases at V and 4 bases at J, with 9 bases between. The CDR3: CASSRASYGYTF. The CDR3 nucleotides are TGTGCCAGCAGCAGGGCATCCTATGGCTACACCTTC.

This clonotype was seen repeatedly, ten times or more. The rearrangement links TRBV4-1 to TRBJ1-4; D is uncertain. Germline CDR1 MGHRA, CDR2 YSYEKL. This CDR3 is 14 amino acids long. V lost 6 bases and J 0 bases, leaving 8 bases between the germline ends. DNA of the CDR3: TGCGCCAGCAGATCCGGGACAACTAATGAAAAACTGTTTTTT. The encoded protein is CASRSGTTNEKLFF.

In this sample, this clonotype turned up a few times. The chain recombines TRBV20-1 with TRBJ2-7; D possibly uses TRBD1 or TRBD2 (5 bases each). Germline V gene lookup returns CDR1 DFQATT and CDR2 SNEGSKA (reference sequence). This CDR3 is built from 15 residues. V was cut by 0 bases and J by 0 bases, with 12 bases left in between. The CDR3 region has the DNA TGCAGTGCTAGAGATTGGGGGTACGGCTCCTACGAGCAGTACTTC. Translated: CSARDWGYGSYEQYF.

This clonotype has a count of ten or more. V is TRBV5-1 and J is TRBJ1-1; no clear D gene. This CDR3 is 12 amino acids long. CDR1 and CDR2 (germline): SGHRS, YFSETQ. V shed 0 bases and J shed 2 bases, with 2 bases lying between them. CDR3 sequence (DNA): TGCGCCAGCAGCTTGGCCAACACTGAAGCTTTCTTT. This gives the protein CASSLANTEAFF.